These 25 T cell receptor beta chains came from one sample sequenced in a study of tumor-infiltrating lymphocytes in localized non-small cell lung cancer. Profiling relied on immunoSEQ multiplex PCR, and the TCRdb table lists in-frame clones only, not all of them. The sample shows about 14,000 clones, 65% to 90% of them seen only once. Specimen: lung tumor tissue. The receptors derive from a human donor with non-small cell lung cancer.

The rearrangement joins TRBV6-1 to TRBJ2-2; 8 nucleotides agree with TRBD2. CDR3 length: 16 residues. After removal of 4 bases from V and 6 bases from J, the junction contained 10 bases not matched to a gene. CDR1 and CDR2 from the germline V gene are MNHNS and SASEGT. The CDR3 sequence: CASSGGSAGAPGELFF. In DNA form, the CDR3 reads TGTGCCAGCAGTGGCGGGTCAGCGGGAGCCCCCGGGGAGCTGTTTTTT.

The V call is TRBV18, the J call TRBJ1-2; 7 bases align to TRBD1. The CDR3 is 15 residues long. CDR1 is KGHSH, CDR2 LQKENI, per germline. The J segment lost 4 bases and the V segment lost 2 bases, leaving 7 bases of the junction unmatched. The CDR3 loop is CASSPTGAAFYGYTF. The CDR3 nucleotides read TGTGCCAGCTCACCAACAGGGGCAGCCTTCTATGGCTACACCTTC.

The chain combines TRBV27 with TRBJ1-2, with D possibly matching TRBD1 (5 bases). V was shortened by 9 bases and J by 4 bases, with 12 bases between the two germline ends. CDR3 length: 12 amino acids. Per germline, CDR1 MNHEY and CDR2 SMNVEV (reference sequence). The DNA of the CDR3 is TGTGCCAGTTATACGGGGCTCTATGGCTACACCTTC. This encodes CASYTGLYGYTF.

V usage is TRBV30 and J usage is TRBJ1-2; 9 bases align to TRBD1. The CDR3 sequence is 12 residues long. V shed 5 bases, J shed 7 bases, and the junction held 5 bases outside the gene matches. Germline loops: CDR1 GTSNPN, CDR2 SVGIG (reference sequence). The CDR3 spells CAWRDREFGYTF. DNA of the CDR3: TGTGCCTGGCGGGACAGGGAGTTTGGCTACACCTTC.

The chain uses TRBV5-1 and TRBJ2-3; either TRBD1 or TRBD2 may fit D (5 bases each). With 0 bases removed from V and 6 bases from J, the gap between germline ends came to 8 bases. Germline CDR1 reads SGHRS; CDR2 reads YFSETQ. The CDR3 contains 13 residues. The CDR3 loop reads CASSLAGADTQYF. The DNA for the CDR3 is TGCGCCAGCAGCTTGGCCGGGGCGGATACGCAGTATTTT.

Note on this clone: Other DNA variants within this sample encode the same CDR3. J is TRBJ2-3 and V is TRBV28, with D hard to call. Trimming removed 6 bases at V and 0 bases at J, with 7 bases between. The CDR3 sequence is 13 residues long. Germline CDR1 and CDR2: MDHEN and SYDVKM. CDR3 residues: CASSLDSTDTQYF. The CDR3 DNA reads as TGTGCCAGCAGCTTAGACAGCACAGATACGCAGTATTTT. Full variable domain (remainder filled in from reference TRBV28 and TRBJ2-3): DVKVTQSSRYLVKRTGEKVFLECVQDMDHENMFWYRQDPGLGLRLIYFSYDVKMKEKGDIPEGYSVSREKKERFSLILESASTNQTSMYLCASSLDSTDTQYFGPGTRLTVL.

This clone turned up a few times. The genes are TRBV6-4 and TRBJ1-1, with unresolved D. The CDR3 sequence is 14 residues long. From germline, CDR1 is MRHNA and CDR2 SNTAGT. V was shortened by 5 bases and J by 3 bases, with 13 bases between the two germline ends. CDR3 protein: CASSIGIGDTEAFF. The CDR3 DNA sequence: TGTGCCAGCAGTATAGGCATTGGGGACACTGAAGCTTTCTTT.

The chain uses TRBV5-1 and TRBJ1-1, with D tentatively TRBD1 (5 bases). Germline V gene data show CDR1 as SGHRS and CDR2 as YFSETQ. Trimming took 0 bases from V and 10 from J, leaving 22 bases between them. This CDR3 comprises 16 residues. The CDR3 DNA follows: TGCGCCAGCAGCTTGGGGGTAGGTGACCTGGGGCGCGGAGCTTTCTTT. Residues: CASSLGVGDLGRGAFF. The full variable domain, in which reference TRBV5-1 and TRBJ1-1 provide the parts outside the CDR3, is KAGVTQTPRYLIKTRGQQVTLSCSPISGHRSVSWYQQTPGQGLQFLFEYFSETQRNKGNFPGRFSGRQFSNSRSEMNVSTLELGDSALYLCASSLGVGDLGRGAFFGQGTRLTVV.

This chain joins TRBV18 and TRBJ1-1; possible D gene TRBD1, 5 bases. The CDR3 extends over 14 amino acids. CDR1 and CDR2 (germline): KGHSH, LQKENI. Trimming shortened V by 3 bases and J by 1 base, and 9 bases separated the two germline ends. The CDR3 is CASSPQGANTEAFF. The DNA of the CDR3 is TGTGCCAGCTCACCCCAAGGGGCGAACACTGAAGCTTTCTTT.

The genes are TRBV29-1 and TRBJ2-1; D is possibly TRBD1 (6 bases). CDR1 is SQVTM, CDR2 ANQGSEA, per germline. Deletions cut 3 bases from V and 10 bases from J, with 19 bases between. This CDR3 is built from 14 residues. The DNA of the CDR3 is TGCAGCGTTGACCCTTCAGGGGTAGTAGGGGAGCAGTTCTTC. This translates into CSVDPSGVVGEQFF.

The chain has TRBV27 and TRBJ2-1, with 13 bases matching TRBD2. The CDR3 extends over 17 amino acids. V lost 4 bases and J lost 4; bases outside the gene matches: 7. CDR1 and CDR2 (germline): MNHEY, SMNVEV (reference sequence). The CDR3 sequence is CASSSTGLAGEYNEQFF. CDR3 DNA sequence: TGTGCCAGCAGTTCCACTGGACTAGCGGGGGAGTACAATGAGCAGTTCTTC.

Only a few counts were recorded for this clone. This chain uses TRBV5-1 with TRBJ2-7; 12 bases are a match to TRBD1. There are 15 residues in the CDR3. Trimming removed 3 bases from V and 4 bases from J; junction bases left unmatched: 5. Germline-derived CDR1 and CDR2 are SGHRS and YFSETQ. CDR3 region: CASSSGTGGGYEQYF. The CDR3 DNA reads TGCGCCAGCAGCTCGGGGACAGGGGGCGGTTACGAGCAGTACTTC.

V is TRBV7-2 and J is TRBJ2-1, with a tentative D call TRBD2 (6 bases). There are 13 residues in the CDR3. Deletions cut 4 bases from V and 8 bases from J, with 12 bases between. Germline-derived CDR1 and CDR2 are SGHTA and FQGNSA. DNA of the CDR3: TGTGCCAGCAGCTGGCTAGCGCGCGATGAGCAGTTCTTC. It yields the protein CASSWLARDEQFF.

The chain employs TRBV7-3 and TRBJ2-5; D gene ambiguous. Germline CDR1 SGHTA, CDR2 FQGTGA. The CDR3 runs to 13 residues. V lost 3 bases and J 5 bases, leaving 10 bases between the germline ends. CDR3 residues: CASSFSRYETQYF. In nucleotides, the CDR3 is TGTGCCAGCAGCTTTTCCCGGTACGAGACCCAGTACTTC.

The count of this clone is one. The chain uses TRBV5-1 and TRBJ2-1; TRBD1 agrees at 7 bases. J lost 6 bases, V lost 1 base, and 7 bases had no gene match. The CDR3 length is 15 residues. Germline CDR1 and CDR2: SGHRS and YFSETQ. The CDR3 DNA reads TGCGCCAGCAGCTTGTTACAGGGGCATGGCAATGAGCAGTTCTTC. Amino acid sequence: CASSLLQGHGNEQFF.

CDR3 sequence: CASSTGTAHSEQYF. The CDR3 nucleotides are TGTGCCAGCAGCACCGGGACGGCTCACTCCGAGCAGTACTTC. V gene TRBV13 combines with J gene TRBJ2-7, with D perhaps being TRBD1 or TRBD2 (5 bases each). V lost 5 bases, J lost 6 bases, and 17 bases lay in between. The V gene's germline CDR1 is PRHDT and CDR2 FYEKMQ (reference sequence). CDR3 size: 14 residues.

This CDR3 reads CASSLRQMNTEAFF. In DNA, the CDR3 is TGCGCCAGCAGCTTGAGACAGATGAACACTGAAGCTTTCTTT. This chain joins TRBV5-1 and TRBJ1-1; tentatively, D is TRBD1 (5 bases). Per germline, CDR1 SGHRS and CDR2 YFSETQ. This CDR3 contains 14 residues. V was pared by 1 base and J by 0 bases, with 7 bases between.

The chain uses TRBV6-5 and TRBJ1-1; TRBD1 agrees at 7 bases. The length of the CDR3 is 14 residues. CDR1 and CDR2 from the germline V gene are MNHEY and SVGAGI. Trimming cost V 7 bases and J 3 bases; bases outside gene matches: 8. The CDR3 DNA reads TGTGCCAGCACCGACAGGGAAGGGCACACTGAAGCTTTCTTT. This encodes CASTDREGHTEAFF.

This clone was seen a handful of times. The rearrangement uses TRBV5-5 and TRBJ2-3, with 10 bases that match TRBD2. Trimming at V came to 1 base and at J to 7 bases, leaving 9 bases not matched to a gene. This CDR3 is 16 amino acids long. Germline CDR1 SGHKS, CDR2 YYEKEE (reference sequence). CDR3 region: CASSLTLAGDSYTQYF. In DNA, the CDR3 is TGTGCCAGCAGCTTGACCCTAGCGGGAGATTCGTATACGCAGTATTTT.

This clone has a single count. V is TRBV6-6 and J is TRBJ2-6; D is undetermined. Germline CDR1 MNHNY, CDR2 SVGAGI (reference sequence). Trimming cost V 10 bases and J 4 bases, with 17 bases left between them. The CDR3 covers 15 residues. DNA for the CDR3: TGTGCCACCCTTCTAACTCTTAACGGGGCCAACGTCCTGACTTTC. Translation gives CATLLTLNGANVLTF.

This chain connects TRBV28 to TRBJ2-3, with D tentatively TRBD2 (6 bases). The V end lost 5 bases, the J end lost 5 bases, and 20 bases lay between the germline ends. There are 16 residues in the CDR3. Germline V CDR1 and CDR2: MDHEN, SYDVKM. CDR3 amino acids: CASSLPGLDSVDTQYF. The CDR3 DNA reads TGTGCCAGCAGTCTCCCGGGACTCGATTCGGTAGATACGCAGTATTTT. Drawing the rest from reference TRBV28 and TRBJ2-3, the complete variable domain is DVKVTQSSRYLVKRTGEKVFLECVQDMDHENMFWYRQDPGLGLRLIYFSYDVKMKEKGDIPEGYSVSREKKERFSLILESASTNQTSMYLCASSLPGLDSVDTQYFGPGTRLTVL.

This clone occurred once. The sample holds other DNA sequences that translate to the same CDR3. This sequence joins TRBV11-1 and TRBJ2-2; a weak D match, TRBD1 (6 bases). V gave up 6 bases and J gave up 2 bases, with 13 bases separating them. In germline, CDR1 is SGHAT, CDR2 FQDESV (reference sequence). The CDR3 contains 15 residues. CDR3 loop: CASSLIQGNTGELFF. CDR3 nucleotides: TGTGCCAGCAGTCTTATACAGGGTAACACCGGGGAGCTGTTTTTT.

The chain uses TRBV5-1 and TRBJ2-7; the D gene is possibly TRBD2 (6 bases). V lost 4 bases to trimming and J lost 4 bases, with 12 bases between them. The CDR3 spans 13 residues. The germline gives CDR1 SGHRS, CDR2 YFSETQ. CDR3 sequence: CASSDSAGYEQYF. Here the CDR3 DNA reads TGCGCCAGCAGCGACTCGGCGGGATACGAGCAGTACTTC. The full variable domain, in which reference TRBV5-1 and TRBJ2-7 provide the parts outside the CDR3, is KAGVTQTPRYLIKTRGQQVTLSCSPISGHRSVSWYQQTPGQGLQFLFEYFSETQRNKGNFPGRFSGRQFSNSRSEMNVSTLELGDSALYLCASSDSAGYEQYFGPGTRLTVT.

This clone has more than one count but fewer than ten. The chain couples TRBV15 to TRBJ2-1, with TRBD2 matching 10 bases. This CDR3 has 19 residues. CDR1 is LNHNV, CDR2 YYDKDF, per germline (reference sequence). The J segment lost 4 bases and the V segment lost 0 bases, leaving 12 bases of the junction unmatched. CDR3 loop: CATSRDRFLGTSAYNEQFF. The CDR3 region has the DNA TGTGCCACCAGCAGAGATAGGTTTTTGGGGACTAGCGCATACAATGAGCAGTTCTTC.

The CDR3 protein is CASSLGGQGVAGELFF. CDR3 nucleotide sequence: TGCGCCAGCAGCTTGGGGGGACAGGGGGTCGCCGGGGAGCTGTTTTTT. The chain employs TRBV5-1 and TRBJ2-2, with 11 bases lining up with TRBD1. Germline V lookup: CDR1 SGHRS, CDR2 YFSETQ. This CDR3 spans 16 amino acids. V lost 0 bases to trimming and J lost 6 bases; unmatched junction nucleotides: 4.